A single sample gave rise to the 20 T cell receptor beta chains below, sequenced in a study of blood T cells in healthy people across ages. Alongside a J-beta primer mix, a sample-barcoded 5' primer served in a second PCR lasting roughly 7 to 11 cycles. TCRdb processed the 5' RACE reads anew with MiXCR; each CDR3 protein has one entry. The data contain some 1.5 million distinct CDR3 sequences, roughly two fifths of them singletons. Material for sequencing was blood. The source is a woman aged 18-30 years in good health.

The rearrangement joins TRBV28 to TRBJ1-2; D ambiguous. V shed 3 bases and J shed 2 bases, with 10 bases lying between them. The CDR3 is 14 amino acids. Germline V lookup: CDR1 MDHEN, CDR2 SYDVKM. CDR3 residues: CASSLSQTNYGYTF. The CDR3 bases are TGTGCCAGCAGTTTGAGTCAGACCAACTATGGCTACACCTTC.

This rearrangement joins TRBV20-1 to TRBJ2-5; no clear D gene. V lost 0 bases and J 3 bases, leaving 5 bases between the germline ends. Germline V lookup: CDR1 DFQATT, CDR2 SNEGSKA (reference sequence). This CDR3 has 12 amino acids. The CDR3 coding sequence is TGCAGTGCTAGAGATCCAAAAGAGACCCAGTACTTC. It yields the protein CSARDPKETQYF.

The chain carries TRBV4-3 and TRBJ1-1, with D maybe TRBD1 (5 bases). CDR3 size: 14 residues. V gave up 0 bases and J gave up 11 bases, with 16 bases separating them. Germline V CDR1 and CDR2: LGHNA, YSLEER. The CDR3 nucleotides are TGCGCCAGCAGCCAAGAAGGGGTTAAAATGGGGGCTTTCTTT. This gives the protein CASSQEGVKMGAFF.

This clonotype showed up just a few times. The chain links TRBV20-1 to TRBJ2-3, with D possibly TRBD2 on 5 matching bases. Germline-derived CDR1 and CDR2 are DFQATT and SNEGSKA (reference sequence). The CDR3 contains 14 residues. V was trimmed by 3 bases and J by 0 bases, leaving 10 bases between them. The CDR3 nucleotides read TGCAGTGCTAGCCCCGGGGAAAGCACAGATACGCAGTATTTT. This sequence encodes CSASPGESTDTQYF.

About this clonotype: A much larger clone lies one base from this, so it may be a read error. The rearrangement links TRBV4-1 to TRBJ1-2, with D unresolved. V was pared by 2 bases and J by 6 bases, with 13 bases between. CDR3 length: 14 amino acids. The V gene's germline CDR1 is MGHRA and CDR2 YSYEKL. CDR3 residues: CASSQPRLRNGYTF. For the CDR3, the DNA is TGCGCCAGCAGCCAACCTCGCCTCAGGAATGGCTACACCTTC.

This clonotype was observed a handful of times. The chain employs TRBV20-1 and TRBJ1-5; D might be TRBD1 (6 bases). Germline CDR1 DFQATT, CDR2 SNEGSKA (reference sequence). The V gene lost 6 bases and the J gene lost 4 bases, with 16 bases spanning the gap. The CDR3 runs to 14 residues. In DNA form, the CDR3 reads TGCAGTGCAACCCCGACAGGCCCAAATCAGCCCCAGCATTTT. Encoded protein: CSATPTGPNQPQHF.

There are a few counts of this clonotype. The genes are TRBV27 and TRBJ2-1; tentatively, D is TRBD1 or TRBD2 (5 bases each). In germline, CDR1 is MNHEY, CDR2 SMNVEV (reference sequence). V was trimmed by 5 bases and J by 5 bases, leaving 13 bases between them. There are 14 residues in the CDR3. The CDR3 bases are TGTGCCAGCAGTGGAAGGGGAGTGAACAATGAGCAGTTCTTC. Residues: CASSGRGVNNEQFF.

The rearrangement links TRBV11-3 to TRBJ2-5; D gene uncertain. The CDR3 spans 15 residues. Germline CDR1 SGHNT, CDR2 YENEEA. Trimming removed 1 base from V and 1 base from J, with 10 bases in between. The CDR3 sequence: CASSLGYRPQETQYF. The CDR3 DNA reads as TGTGCCAGCAGCTTAGGGTACCGGCCCCAAGAGACCCAGTACTTC. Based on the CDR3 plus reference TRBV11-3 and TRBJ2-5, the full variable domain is EAGVVQSPRYKIIEKKQPVAFWCNPISGHNTLYWYLQNLGQGPELLIRYENEEAVDDSQLPKDRFSAERLKGVDSTLKIQPAELGDSAVYLCASSLGYRPQETQYFGPGTRLLVL.

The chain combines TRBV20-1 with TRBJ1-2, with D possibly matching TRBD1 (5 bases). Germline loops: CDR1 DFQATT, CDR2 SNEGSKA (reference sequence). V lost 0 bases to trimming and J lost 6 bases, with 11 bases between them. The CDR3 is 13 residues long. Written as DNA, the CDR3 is TGCAGTGCTAGAGATGGGGGACGACATGGCTACACCTTC. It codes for CSARDGGRHGYTF.

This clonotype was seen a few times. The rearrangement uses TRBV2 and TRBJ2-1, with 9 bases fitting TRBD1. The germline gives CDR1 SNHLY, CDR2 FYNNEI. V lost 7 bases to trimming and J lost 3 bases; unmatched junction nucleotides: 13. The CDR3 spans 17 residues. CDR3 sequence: CASKGWGDRVHYNEQFF. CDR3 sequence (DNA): TGTGCCAGCAAGGGATGGGGGGACAGGGTGCACTACAATGAGCAGTTCTTC.

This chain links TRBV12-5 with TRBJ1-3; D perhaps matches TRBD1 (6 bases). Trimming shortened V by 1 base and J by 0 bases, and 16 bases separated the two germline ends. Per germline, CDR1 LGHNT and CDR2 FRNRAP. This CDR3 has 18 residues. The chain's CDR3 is CASGLGLAGALSGNTIYF. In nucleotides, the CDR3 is TGTGCTAGTGGTTTGGGGCTTGCAGGGGCCCTCTCTGGAAACACCATATATTTT. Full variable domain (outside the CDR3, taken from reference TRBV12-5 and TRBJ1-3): DARVTQTPRHKVTEMGQEVTMRCQPILGHNTVFWYRQTMMQGLELLAYFRNRAPLDDSGMPKDRFSAEMPDATLATLKIQPSEPRDSAVYFCASGLGLAGALSGNTIYFGEGSWLTVV.

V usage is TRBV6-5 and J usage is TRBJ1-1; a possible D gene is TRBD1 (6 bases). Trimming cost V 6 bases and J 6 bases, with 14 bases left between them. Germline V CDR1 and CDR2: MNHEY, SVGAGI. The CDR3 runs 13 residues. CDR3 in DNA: TGTGCCAGCAGATTACAGGGAGTCGCTGAAGCTTTCTTT. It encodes CASRLQGVAEAFF.

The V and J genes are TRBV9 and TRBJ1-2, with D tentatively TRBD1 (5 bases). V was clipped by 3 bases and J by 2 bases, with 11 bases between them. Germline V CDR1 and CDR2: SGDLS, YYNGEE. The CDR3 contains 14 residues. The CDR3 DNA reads TGTGCCAGCAGCGCGGGACCGACCAACTATGGCTACACCTTC. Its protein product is CASSAGPTNYGYTF.

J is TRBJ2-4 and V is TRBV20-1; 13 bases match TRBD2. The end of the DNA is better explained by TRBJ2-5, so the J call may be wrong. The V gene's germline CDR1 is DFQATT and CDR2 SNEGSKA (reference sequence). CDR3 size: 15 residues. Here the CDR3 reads CSAREETSGRETQYF. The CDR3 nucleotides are TGCAGTGCTAGAGAGGAGACTAGCGGGAGGGAGACCCAGTACTTC.

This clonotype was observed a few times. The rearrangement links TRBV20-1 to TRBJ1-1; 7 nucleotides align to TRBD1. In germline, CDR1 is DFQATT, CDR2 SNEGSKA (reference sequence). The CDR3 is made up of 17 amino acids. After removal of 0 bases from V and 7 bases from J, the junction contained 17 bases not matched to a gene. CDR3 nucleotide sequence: TGCAGTGCTAGAGACCTTCGGACAGGAGGGGTGTTGGGTGAAGCTTTCTTT. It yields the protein CSARDLRTGGVLGEAFF.

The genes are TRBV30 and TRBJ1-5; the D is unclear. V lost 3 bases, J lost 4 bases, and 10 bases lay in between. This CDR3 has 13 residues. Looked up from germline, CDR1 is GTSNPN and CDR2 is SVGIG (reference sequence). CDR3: CAWRGGKNQPQHF. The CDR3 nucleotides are TGTGCCTGGAGGGGAGGGAAGAATCAGCCCCAGCATTTT.

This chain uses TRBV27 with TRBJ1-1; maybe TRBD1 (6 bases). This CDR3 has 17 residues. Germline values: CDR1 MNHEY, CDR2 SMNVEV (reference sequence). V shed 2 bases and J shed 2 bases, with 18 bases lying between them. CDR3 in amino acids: CASSLNPRGLGNTEAFF. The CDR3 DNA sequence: TGTGCCAGCAGTTTAAACCCGCGGGGGCTCGGAAACACTGAAGCTTTCTTT.

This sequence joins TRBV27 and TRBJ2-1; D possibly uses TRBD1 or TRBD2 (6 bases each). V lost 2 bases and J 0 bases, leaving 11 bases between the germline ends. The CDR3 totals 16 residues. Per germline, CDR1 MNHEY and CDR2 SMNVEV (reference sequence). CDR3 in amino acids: CASSLQGGSSYNEQFF. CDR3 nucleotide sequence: TGTGCCAGCAGTTTACAAGGGGGGAGCTCCTACAATGAGCAGTTCTTC.

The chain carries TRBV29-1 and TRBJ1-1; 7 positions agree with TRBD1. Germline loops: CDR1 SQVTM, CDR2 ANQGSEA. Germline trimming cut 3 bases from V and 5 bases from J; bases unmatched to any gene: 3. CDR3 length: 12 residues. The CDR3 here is CSVDRGETEAFF. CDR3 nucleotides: TGCAGCGTTGACAGGGGGGAAACTGAAGCTTTCTTT.

CDR3 coding DNA: TGTGCCAGCAGCTTATCCGCTAACAATGAGCAGTTCTTC. As protein: CASSLSANNEQFF. This rearrangement joins TRBV7-2 to TRBJ2-1; D call uncertain. Trimming shortened V by 2 bases and J by 5 bases, and 7 bases separated the two germline ends. Germline V gene data show CDR1 as SGHTA and CDR2 as FQGNSA. The CDR3 is 13 residues long.